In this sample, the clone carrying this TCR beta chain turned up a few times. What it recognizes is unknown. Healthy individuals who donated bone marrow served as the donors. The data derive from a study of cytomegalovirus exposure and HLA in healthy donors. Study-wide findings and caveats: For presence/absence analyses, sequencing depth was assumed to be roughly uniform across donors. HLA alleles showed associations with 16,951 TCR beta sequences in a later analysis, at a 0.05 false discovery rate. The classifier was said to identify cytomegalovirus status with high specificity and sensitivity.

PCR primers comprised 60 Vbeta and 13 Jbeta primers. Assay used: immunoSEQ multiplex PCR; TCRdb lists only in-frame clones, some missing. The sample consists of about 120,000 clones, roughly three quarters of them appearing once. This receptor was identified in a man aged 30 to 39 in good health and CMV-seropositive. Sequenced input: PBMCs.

CDR3 residues: CASSQELSGDTQYF. In DNA, the CDR3 is TGCGCCAGCAGCCAAGAGTTAAGCGGGGATACGCAGTATTTT. The V gene is TRBV4-1, the J gene TRBJ2-3; D may be TRBD2 (6 bases). CDR3 length: 14 amino acids. The V and J ends lost 0 bases and 6 bases respectively, with 10 bases between them. In germline, CDR1 is MGHRA, CDR2 YSYEKL.